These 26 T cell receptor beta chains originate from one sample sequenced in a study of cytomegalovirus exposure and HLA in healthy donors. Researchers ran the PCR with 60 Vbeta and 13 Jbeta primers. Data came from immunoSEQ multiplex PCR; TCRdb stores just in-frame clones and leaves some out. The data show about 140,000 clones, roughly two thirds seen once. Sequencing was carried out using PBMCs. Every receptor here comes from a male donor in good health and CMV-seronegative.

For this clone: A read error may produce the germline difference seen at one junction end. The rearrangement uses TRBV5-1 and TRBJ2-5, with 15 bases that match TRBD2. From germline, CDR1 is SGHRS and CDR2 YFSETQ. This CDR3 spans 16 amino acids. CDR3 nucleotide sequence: TGCGCCCGCAGCCAGGGACTAGCGGGGGGAAGGGAGACCCAGTACTTC. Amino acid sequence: CARSQGLAGGRETQYF.

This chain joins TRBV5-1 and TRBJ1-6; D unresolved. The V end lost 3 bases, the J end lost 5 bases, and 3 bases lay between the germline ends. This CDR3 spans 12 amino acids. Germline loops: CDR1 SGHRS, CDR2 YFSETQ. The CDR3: CASSSNNSPLHF. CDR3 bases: TGCGCCAGCAGCTCAAATAATTCACCCCTCCACTTT. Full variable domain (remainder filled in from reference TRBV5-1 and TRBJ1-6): KAGVTQTPRYLIKTRGQQVTLSCSPISGHRSVSWYQQTPGQGLQFLFEYFSETQRNKGNFPGRFSGRQFSNSRSEMNVSTLELGDSALYLCASSSNNSPLHFGNGTRLTVT.

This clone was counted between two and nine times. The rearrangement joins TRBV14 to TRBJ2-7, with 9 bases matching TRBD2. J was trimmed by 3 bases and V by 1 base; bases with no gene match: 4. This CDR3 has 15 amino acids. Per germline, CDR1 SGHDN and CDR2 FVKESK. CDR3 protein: CASSQGLAEGYEQYF. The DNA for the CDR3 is TGTGCCAGCAGCCAAGGACTAGCGGAGGGCTACGAGCAGTACTTC.

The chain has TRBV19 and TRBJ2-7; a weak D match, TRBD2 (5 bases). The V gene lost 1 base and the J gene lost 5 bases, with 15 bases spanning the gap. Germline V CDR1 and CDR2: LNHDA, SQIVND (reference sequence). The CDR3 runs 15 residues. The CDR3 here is CASSIAERLWDEQYF. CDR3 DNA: TGTGCCAGTAGTATAGCGGAGCGGCTCTGGGACGAGCAGTACTTC.

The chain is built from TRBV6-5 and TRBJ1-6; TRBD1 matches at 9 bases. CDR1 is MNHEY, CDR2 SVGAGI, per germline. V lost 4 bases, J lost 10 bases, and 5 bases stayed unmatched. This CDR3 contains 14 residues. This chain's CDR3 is CASSLGQGHSPLHF. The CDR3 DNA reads TGTGCCAGCAGTTTGGGACAGGGTCACTCACCCCTCCACTTT.

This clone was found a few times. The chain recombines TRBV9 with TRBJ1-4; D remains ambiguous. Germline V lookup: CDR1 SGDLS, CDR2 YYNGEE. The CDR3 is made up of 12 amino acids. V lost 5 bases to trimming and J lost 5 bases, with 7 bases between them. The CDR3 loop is CASSGANEKLFF. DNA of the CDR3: TGTGCCAGCAGTGGAGCGAATGAAAAACTGTTTTTT.

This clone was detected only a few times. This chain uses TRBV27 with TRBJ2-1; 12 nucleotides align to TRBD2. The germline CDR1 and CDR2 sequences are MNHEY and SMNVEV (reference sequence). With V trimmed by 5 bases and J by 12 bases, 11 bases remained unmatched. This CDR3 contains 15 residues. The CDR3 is CASSPALTSGGRQFF. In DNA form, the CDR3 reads TGTGCCAGCAGTCCCGCTCTGACTAGCGGGGGAAGGCAGTTCTTC.

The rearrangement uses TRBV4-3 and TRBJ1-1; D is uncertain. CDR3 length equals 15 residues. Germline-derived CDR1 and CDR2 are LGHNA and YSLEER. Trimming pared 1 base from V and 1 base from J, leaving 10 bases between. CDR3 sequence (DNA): TGCGCCAGCAGCCAAGTCTTGTCCGGGAACACTGAAGCTTTCTTT. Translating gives CASSQVLSGNTEAFF.

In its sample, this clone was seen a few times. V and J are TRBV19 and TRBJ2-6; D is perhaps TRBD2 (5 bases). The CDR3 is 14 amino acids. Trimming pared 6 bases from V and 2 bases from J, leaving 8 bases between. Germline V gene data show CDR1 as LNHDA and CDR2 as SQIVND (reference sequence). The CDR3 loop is CASSGVAGANVLTF. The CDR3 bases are TGTGCCAGTAGCGGGGTGGCTGGGGCCAACGTCCTGACTTTC.

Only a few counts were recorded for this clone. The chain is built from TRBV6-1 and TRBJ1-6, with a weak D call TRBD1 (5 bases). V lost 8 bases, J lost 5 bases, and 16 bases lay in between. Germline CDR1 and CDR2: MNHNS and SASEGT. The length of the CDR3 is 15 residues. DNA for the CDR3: TGTGCCAGCGCCCGGGTGGGGCCGGATAATTCACCCCTCCACTTT. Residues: CASARVGPDNSPLHF.

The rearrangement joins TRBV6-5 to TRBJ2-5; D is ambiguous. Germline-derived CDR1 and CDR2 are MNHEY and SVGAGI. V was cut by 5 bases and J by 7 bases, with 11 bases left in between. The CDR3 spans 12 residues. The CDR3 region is CASSAYSGTQYF. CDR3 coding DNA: TGTGCCAGCAGTGCGTATTCAGGGACCCAGTACTTC.

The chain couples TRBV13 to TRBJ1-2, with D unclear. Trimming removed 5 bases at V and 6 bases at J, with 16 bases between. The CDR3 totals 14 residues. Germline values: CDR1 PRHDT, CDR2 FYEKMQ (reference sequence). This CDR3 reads CASSQQYGLDGYTF. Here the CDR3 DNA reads TGTGCCAGCAGCCAACAATACGGGTTGGATGGCTACACCTTC.

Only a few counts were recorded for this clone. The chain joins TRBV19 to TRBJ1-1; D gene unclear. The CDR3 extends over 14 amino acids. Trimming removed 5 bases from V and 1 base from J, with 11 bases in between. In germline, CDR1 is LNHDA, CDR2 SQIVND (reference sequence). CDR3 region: CASSDRGSNTEAFF. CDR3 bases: TGTGCCAGTAGTGACCGCGGATCGAACACTGAAGCTTTCTTT.

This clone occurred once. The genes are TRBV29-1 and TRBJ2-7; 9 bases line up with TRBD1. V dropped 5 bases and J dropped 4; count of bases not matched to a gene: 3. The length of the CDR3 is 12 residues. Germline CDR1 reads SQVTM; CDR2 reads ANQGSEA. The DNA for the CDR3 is TGCAGCGTTTCCGACAGGGGGTACGAGCAGTACTTC. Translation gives CSVSDRGYEQYF.

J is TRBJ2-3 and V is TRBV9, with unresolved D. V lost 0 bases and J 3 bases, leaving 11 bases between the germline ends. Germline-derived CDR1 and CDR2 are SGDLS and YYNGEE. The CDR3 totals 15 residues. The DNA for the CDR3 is TGTGCCAGCAGCGTAGTTCCGGAGACTACAGATACGCAGTATTTT. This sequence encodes CASSVVPETTDTQYF.

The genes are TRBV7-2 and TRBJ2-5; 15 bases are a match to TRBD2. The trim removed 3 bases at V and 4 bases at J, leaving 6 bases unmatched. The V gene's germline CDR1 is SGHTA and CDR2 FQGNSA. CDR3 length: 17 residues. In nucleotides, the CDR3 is TGTGCCAGCAGCTTCGGGACTAGCGGGGGGTTCCTAGAGACCCAGTACTTC. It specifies CASSFGTSGGFLETQYF.

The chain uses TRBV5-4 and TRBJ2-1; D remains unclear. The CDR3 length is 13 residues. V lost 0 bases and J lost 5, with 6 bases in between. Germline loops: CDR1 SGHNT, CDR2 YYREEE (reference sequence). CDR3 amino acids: CASSLVANNEQFF. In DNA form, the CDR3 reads TGTGCCAGCAGCTTGGTTGCGAACAATGAGCAGTTCTTC.

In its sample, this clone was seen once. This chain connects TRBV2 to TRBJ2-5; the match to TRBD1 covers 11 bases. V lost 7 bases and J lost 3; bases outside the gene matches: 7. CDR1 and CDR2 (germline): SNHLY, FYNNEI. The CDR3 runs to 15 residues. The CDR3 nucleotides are TGTGCCAGCACCCAGGACAGGGGGCGAGAAGAGACCCAGTACTTC. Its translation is CASTQDRGREETQYF.

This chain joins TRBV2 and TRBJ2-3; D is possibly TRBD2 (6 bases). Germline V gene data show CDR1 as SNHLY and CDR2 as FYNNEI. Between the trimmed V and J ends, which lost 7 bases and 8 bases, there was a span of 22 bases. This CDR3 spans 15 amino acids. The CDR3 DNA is TGTGCCAGCAACGACCGGGACTCGGTTTTAGGTACGCAGTATTTT. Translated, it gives CASNDRDSVLGTQYF.

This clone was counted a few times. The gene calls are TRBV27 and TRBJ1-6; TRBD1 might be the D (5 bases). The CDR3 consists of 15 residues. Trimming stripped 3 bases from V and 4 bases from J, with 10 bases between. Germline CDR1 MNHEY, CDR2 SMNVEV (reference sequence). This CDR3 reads CASSFGGIYNSPLHF. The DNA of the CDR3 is TGTGCCAGCAGTTTCGGGGGGATATATAATTCACCCCTCCACTTT.

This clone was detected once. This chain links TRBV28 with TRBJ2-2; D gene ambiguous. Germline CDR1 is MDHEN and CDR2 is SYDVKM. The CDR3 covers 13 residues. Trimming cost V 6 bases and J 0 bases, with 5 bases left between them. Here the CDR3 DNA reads TGTGCCAGCAGCACAGCGAACACCGGGGAGCTGTTTTTT. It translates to CASSTANTGELFF. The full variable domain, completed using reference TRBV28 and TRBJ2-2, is DVKVTQSSRYLVKRTGEKVFLECVQDMDHENMFWYRQDPGLGLRLIYFSYDVKMKEKGDIPEGYSVSREKKERFSLILESASTNQTSMYLCASSTANTGELFFGEGSRLTVL.

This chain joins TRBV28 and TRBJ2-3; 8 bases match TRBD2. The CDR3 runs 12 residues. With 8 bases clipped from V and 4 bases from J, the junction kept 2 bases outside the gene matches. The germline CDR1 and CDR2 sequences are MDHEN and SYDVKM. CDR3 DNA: TGTGCCAGCGGACTAGCTTCAGATACGCAGTATTTT. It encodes CASGLASDTQYF.

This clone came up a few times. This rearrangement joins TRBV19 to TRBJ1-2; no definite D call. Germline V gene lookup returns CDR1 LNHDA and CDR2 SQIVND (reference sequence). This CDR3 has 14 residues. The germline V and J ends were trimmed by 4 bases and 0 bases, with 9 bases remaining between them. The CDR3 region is CASSKVRANYGYTF. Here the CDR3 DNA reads TGTGCCAGTAGTAAAGTACGAGCTAACTATGGCTACACCTTC.

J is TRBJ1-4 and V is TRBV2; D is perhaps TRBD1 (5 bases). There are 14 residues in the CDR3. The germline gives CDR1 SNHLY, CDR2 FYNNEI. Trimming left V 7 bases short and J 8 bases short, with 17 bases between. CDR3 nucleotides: TGTGCCAGCATTAAACAGGCGGGGGAGGAAAAACTGTTTTTT. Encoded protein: CASIKQAGEEKLFF.

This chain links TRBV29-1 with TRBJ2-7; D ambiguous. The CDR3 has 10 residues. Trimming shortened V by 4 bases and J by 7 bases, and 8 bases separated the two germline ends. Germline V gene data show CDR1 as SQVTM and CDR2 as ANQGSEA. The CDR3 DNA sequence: TGCAGCGTTGGTGCGGAGGAGCAGTACTTC. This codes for CSVGAEEQYF.

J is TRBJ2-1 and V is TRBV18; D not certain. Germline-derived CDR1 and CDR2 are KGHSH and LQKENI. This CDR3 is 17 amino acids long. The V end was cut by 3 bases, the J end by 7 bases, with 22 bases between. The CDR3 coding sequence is TGTGCCAGCTCACCTTTCTCGCCCCGAGTCATACGAAATGAGCAGTTCTTC. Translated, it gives CASSPFSPRVIRNEQFF.